Below are 30 T cell receptor beta chains sequenced from a single sample in a study of Ad26.COV2.S vaccination and SARS-CoV-2 variants (dated by TCRdb to 2020 to 2023). Library preparation was by the immunoSEQ multiplex PCR assay. This immuneACCESS table, as held by TCRdb, lists in-frame sequences with V and J called but not all clones. Of the missing ones, under half trace to an unresolved V gene in checked studies; the others have no known cause. For this sample there are about 410,000 clones; about 92% appear just once. The top ten constitute 1.5% to 2% of the sample. The sample's treatment or condition label, in plain terms: around 19 received Ad26.COV2.S at low or high dose, single or two shots; about five received placebo; per-sample allocation not given. Repertoires of vaccine and placebo recipients were sequenced from samples taken on day 63 after the first injection. The specimen was peripheral blood, collected in a trial of Ad26.COV2.S vaccine versus placebo. The receptors originated from a person between 18 and 65 years old who received the Ad26.COV2.S COVID-19 vaccine or a placebo.

The rearrangement joins TRBV29-1 to TRBJ1-1, with D perhaps TRBD1 (6 bases). The germline V and J ends were trimmed by 7 bases and 0 bases, with 12 bases remaining between them. CDR3 length: 13 residues. Germline V gene lookup returns CDR1 SQVTM and CDR2 ANQGSEA. CDR3 residues: CSAGAGMNTEAFF. CDR3 coding DNA: TGCAGCGCGGGGGCAGGAATGAACACTGAAGCTTTCTTT.

The chain uses TRBV21-1 and TRBJ2-6; the table's D call, TRBD1, has no DNA check behind it. TRBV21-1 is shown as a pseudogene. This CDR3 region has 14 residues. CDR3: CASSRPPGANVLTF. The CDR3 DNA is TGTGCCAGCAGCAGGCCACCTGGGGCCAACGTCCTGACTTTC.

This sequence joins TRBV11-2 and TRBJ2-5; D unclear. Germline CDR1 is SGHAT and CDR2 is FQNNGV. Trimming cost V 2 bases and J 3 bases, with 10 bases left between them. The CDR3 consists of 14 residues. CDR3 loop: CASSLILLEETQYF. CDR3 in DNA: TGTGCCAGCAGCTTAATTCTTCTGGAAGAGACCCAGTACTTC.

The genes are TRBV6-5 and TRBJ2-1; D assignment may be TRBD1 or TRBD2 (5 bases each). The CDR3 consists of 15 residues. Per the germline V gene, CDR1 is MNHEY and CDR2 is SVGAGI. Trimming took 6 bases from V and 8 from J, leaving 20 bases between them. CDR3 in DNA: TGTGCCAGCAGAGCGATAGGGACCAGCCAACATGAGCAGTTCTTC. It yields the protein CASRAIGTSQHEQFF.

This clone was detected only a few times. The chain joins TRBV6-5 to TRBJ2-7; TRBD2 aligns across 9 bases. CDR1 and CDR2 (germline): MNHEY, SVGAGI. With 7 bases clipped from V and 2 bases from J, the junction kept 6 bases outside the gene matches. CDR3 length: 14 residues. The CDR3 sequence: CASTRLAETYEQYF. Here the CDR3 DNA reads TGTGCCAGCACAAGACTAGCGGAGACCTACGAGCAGTACTTC.

The chain combines TRBV19 with TRBJ1-2; D remains ambiguous. From germline, CDR1 is LNHDA and CDR2 SQIVND (reference sequence). The CDR3 has 14 residues. V lost 2 bases and J lost 8, with 15 bases in between. Here the CDR3 reads CASSIYAAGGGYTF. The CDR3 DNA reads TGTGCCAGTAGTATATACGCGGCGGGAGGGGGCTACACCTTC.

The V gene is TRBV7-2, the J gene TRBJ2-5, with 7 bases that match TRBD1. V shed 8 bases, J shed 4 bases, and the junction held 1 base outside the gene matches. Germline loops: CDR1 SGHTA, CDR2 FQGNSA. The CDR3 totals 11 residues. The CDR3 sequence: CASGQAETQYF. CDR3 bases: TGTGCCAGCGGACAGGCAGAGACCCAGTACTTC.

The V call is TRBV12-3 or TRBV12-4, the J call TRBJ1-1, with D unclear. There are 12 residues in the CDR3. V was clipped by 2 bases and J by 4 bases, with 5 bases between them. The CDR3 protein is CASSLRFTEAFF. As DNA, the CDR3 is TGTGCCAGCAGTTTAAGATTCACTGAAGCTTTCTTT.

The chain has TRBV18 and TRBJ2-5; a possible D gene is TRBD2 (6 bases). The V end was cut by 0 bases, the J end by 5 bases, with 13 bases between. The germline CDR1 and CDR2 sequences are KGHSH and LQKENI. This CDR3 has 15 amino acids. CDR3 in DNA: TGTGCCAGCTCACCACCGAACGGGACTCCGGAGACCCAGTACTTC. Encoded protein: CASSPPNGTPETQYF.

The chain recombines TRBV5-1 with TRBJ2-2; 7 bases match TRBD2. Germline CDR1 SGHRS, CDR2 YFSETQ. The junction had 12 bases not matched to a gene; V was cut back by 1 base and J by 3 bases. The CDR3 is made up of 18 amino acids. Written as DNA, the CDR3 is TGCGCCAGCAGCTTGTTTGGGCCGACTAGCCTATACACCGGGGAGCTGTTTTTT. It encodes CASSLFGPTSLYTGELFF. The variable domain in full, with the rest retrieved from reference TRBV5-1 and TRBJ2-2, is KAGVTQTPRYLIKTRGQQVTLSCSPISGHRSVSWYQQTPGQGLQFLFEYFSETQRNKGNFPGRFSGRQFSNSRSEMNVSTLELGDSALYLCASSLFGPTSLYTGELFFGEGSRLTVL.

This clone has more than one count but fewer than ten. V gene TRBV23-1 combines with J gene TRBJ2-2; 7 nucleotides agree with TRBD1. TRBV23-1 falls under the ORF class, with uncertain function. With 3 bases clipped from V and 6 bases from J, the junction kept 7 bases outside the gene matches. The CDR3 spans 15 residues. CDR3 residues: CASSQRDRVPGELFF. The CDR3 DNA sequence: TGCGCCAGCAGTCAGCGAGACAGGGTTCCCGGGGAGCTGTTTTTT.

The CDR3 protein is CASSSRVEGYTF. The CDR3 DNA sequence: TGTGCCAGCAGCTCCAGGGTGGAGGGCTACACCTTC. The chain is built from TRBV7-9 and TRBJ1-2, with a possible D match to TRBD1 (5 bases). The germline V gene encodes CDR1 SEHNR and CDR2 FQNEAQ (reference sequence). This CDR3 contains 12 residues. V was cut by 4 bases and J by 8 bases, with 11 bases left in between.

This clone has only one observation. V is TRBV30 and J is TRBJ2-1, with TRBD1 as a possible D gene (7 bases). Germline V gene data show CDR1 as GTSNPN and CDR2 as SVGIG (reference sequence). V lost 2 bases to trimming and J lost 5 bases, with 19 bases between them. The CDR3 is 16 amino acids. CDR3 DNA sequence: TGTGCCTGGAGTACGACAGGGAGGTTGTGGAACAATGAGCAGTTCTTC. Its protein is CAWSTTGRLWNNEQFF. The full variable domain, its missing parts supplied by reference TRBV30 and TRBJ2-1, is SQTIHQWPATLVQPVGSPLSLECTVEGTSNPNLYWYRQAAGRGLQLLFYSVGIGQISSEVPQNLSASRPQDRQFILSSKKLLLSDSGFYLCAWSTTGRLWNNEQFFGPGTRLTVL.

J is TRBJ1-1 and V is TRBV6-6; TRBD1 agrees at 7 bases. Germline CDR1 is MNHNY and CDR2 is SVGAGI (reference sequence). The V and J ends lost 6 bases and 1 base, in that order; junction bases with no gene match: 2. The CDR3 spans 13 residues. CDR3 bases: TGTGCCAGCAGACAGGGGCGGAACACTGAAGCTTTCTTT. Protein: CASRQGRNTEAFF.

This chain uses TRBV6-2 or TRBV6-3 with TRBJ2-1; 10 nucleotides agree with TRBD2. The junction had 6 bases not matched to a gene; V was cut back by 0 bases and J by 4 bases. Germline assignment: CDR1 MNHEY and CDR2 SVGEGT. The CDR3 contains 17 residues. The CDR3 loop is CASSYSILAGPYNEQFF. Here the CDR3 DNA reads TGTGCCAGCAGTTACTCGATACTAGCGGGGCCTTACAATGAGCAGTTCTTC.

CDR3 sequence: CASNPRAATSTEAFF. The CDR3 nucleotides read TGTGCCAGCAATCCGAGGGCCGCCACTTCCACTGAAGCTTTCTTT. The chain employs TRBV10-3 and TRBJ1-1, with D uncertain. There are 15 residues in the CDR3. Trimming removed 10 bases from V and 4 bases from J, with 22 bases in between. Germline assignment: CDR1 ENHRY and CDR2 SYGVKD.

The chain recombines TRBV2 with TRBJ1-5, with TRBD1 matching 10 bases. The CDR3 has 15 amino acids. With V trimmed by 6 bases and J by 1 base, 3 bases remained unmatched. Germline V gene sequence: CDR1 SNHLY, CDR2 FYNNEI. CDR3 sequence reads: CASSDRGQSNQPQHF. CDR3 nucleotide sequence: TGTGCCAGCAGCGACAGGGGGCAGAGCAATCAGCCCCAGCATTTT.

The rearrangement uses TRBV7-8 and TRBJ2-7, with a tentative D call TRBD2 (5 bases). CDR1 is SGHVS, CDR2 FQNEAQ, per germline. V gave up 5 bases and J gave up 2 bases, with 13 bases separating them. CDR3 size: 14 residues. CDR3 loop: CASSLGLATYEQYF. The CDR3 bases are TGTGCCAGCAGCCTTGGACTTGCTACCTACGAGCAGTACTTC.

J is TRBJ2-3 and V is TRBV11-2, with a possible D match to TRBD2 (6 bases). V lost 3 bases and J 2 bases, leaving 12 bases between the germline ends. This CDR3 is 15 amino acids long. Germline V gene lookup returns CDR1 SGHAT and CDR2 FQNNGV. The CDR3 here is CASSFFLADTDTQYF. The CDR3 DNA is TGTGCCAGCAGCTTCTTTTTAGCGGACACAGATACGCAGTATTTT.

The gene calls are TRBV6-5 and TRBJ2-1; D remains unclear. There are 14 residues in the CDR3. V was clipped by 2 bases and J by 4 bases, with 9 bases between them. Germline V gene data show CDR1 as MNHEY and CDR2 as SVGAGI. This CDR3 is CASSYGSEYNEQFF. The CDR3 coding sequence is TGTGCCAGCAGTTACGGGTCTGAATACAATGAGCAGTTCTTC.

J is TRBJ2-5 and V is TRBV10-2; the D gene could be TRBD1 or TRBD2 (5 bases each). Germline V gene data show CDR1 as WSHSY and CDR2 as SAAADI. Trimming took 0 bases from V and 9 from J, leaving 14 bases between them. CDR3 length equals 14 residues. The CDR3 spells CASSESWDPIPQYF. CDR3 DNA: TGCGCCAGCAGTGAGTCGTGGGACCCCATTCCCCAGTACTTC.

J is TRBJ2-7 and V is TRBV19, with 7 bases aligning to TRBD2. This CDR3 is 16 amino acids long. CDR1 is LNHDA and CDR2 is SQIVND in the germline V gene (reference sequence). Trimming removed 2 bases from V and 3 bases from J; junction bases left unmatched: 10. The CDR3 region has the DNA TGTGCCAGTAGTATACGCGGGGGTGGGGTTGACTACGAGCAGTACTTC. It yields the protein CASSIRGGGVDYEQYF.

This clone was picked up one time. The chain employs TRBV18 and TRBJ1-5, with D hard to call. The CDR3 has 14 amino acids. Germline CDR1 reads KGHSH; CDR2 reads LQKENI. Between the trimmed V and J ends, which lost 1 base and 5 bases, there was a span of 9 bases. CDR3 bases: TGTGCCAGCTCACCACGGGTCCCCGATCAGCCCCAGCATTTT. This translates into CASSPRVPDQPQHF.

J is TRBJ2-3 and V is TRBV19; either TRBD1 or TRBD2 may supply D (5 bases each). The CDR3 has 17 residues. V was pared by 5 bases and J by 3 bases, with 21 bases between. CDR1 LNHDA and CDR2 SQIVND come from the germline V gene (reference sequence). The CDR3 region has the DNA TGTGCCAGTAGTTTTTCCCTCCAGGGAGCCCTGACAGATACGCAGTATTTT. Translated, it gives CASSFSLQGALTDTQYF.

V and J are TRBV2 and TRBJ1-1; perhaps TRBD1 as D (6 bases). The V end lost 6 bases, the J end lost 0 bases, and 11 bases lay between the germline ends. The CDR3 totals 14 residues. Germline assignment: CDR1 SNHLY and CDR2 FYNNEI. CDR3 sequence reads: CASRPQGMNTEAFF. The CDR3 coding sequence is TGTGCCAGCAGGCCCCAGGGGATGAACACTGAAGCTTTCTTT. The full variable domain, completed using reference TRBV2 and TRBJ1-1, is EPEVTQTPSHQVTQMGQEVILRCVPISNHLYFYWYRQILGQKVEFLVSFYNNEISEKSEIFDDQFSVERPDGSNFTLKIRSTKLEDSAMYFCASRPQGMNTEAFFGQGTRLTVV.

The chain joins TRBV11-2 to TRBJ2-3; D is perhaps TRBD2 (5 bases). Germline V gene sequence: CDR1 SGHAT, CDR2 FQNNGV. The CDR3 length is 17 residues. The germline V and J ends were trimmed by 3 bases and 2 bases, with 18 bases remaining between them. The CDR3, as DNA: TGTGCCAGCAGCTTCCCAAGAGGCCAGGAGGTCACAGATACGCAGTATTTT. Its translation is CASSFPRGQEVTDTQYF.

The CDR3 nucleotides are TGTGCCAGCAGCTTAAGTTATGAGGGGGAAAAACTGTTTTTT. It specifies CASSLSYEGEKLFF. The J gene is TRBJ1-4, the V gene TRBV7-9, with a weak D call TRBD1 (5 bases). Looked up from germline, CDR1 is SEHNR and CDR2 is FQNEAQ (reference sequence). Trimming left V 2 bases short and J 8 bases short, with 12 bases between. The CDR3 contains 14 residues.

V is TRBV7-8 and J is TRBJ2-3; 10 positions match TRBD2. From germline, CDR1 is SGHVS and CDR2 FQNEAQ. V shed 0 bases, J shed 5 bases, and the junction held 5 bases outside the gene matches. This CDR3 comprises 16 residues. For the CDR3, the DNA is TGTGCCAGCAGCTTAGCGCCAGCGGGGGGGGTAGATACGCAGTATTTT. It specifies CASSLAPAGGVDTQYF. Based on the CDR3 plus reference TRBV7-8 and TRBJ2-3, the full variable domain is GAGVSQSPRYKVAKRGQDVALRCDPISGHVSLFWYQQALGQGPEFLTYFQNEAQLDKSGLPSDRFFAERPEGSVSTLKIQRTQQEDSAVYLCASSLAPAGGVDTQYFGPGTRLTVL.

The chain recombines TRBV27 with TRBJ1-2; TRBD1 matches 9 bases. The CDR3 totals 11 residues. Germline lookup yields CDR1 MNHEY and CDR2 SMNVEV (reference sequence). The J segment lost 8 bases and the V segment lost 8 bases, leaving 3 bases of the junction unmatched. CDR3 in amino acids: CASGTGQGYTF. In DNA form, the CDR3 reads TGTGCCAGCGGGACAGGGCAGGGCTACACCTTC.

The rearrangement links TRBV7-2 to TRBJ1-5, with 7 positions matching TRBD1. V trimming: 2 bases; J trimming: 2 bases; junction bases outside the gene matches: 3. Germline lookup yields CDR1 SGHTA and CDR2 FQGNSA. The CDR3 consists of 15 residues. CDR3 coding DNA: TGTGCCAGCAGCTTAAGGCAGGGGGGCAATCAGCCCCAGCATTTT. It is translated as CASSLRQGGNQPQHF.